Listed below are T cell receptor beta chains from one sample, sequenced in a study of T cell clonotyping in hematopoietic cell transplantation. Assay used: immunoSEQ multiplex PCR; TCRdb lists only in-frame clones, some missing. The sample includes roughly 49,000 clones, approximately 84% of them seen just once. The sample was peripheral blood mononuclear cells, taken before stem cell transplant. The receptors were sampled from a man aged 60-69 years with biphenotypic leukemia. Some clones in this sample may be carry-over from other donors' samples. Both conserved end residues are part of each CDR3. The D gene is left open where the match is weak. Size is stated for part of the rows, as once, few or many counts, or as a class when the clone is expanded.

j_call | clone_size | v_call | cdr3_length | d_call | cdr3_aa | cdr3_nt
TRBJ2-2 | NA | TRBV7-9 | 14 | NA | CATTGTANTGELFF | TGTGCCACCACCGGGACTGCGAACACCGGGGAGCTGTTTTTT
TRBJ1-1 | NA | TRBV28 | 16 | NA | CASSFGRGLPHTEAFF | TGTGCCAGCAGTTTCGGTCGGGGGTTACCTCACACTGAAGCTTTCTTT
TRBJ2-7 | once | TRBV7-2 | 12 | NA | CASSLPGVEQYF | TGTGCCAGCAGTCTACCCGGGGTCGAGCAGTACTTC
TRBJ2-7 | NA | TRBV11-2 | 14 | NA | CAVRLGGLTYEQYF | TGTGCCGTACGATTAGGGGGTCTTACCTACGAGCAGTACTTC
TRBJ1-4 | NA | TRBV28 | 15 | NA | CASSPPRGTNEKLFF | TGTGCCAGCAGCCCACCCAGGGGTACTAATGAAAAACTGTTTTTT
TRBJ1-1 | few | TRBV6-6 | 13 | NA | CASTIGDTVEAFF | TGTGCCAGCACCATAGGGGACACTGTTGAAGCTTTCTTT
TRBJ1-2 | NA | TRBV10-1 | 13 | NA | CASSADRNYGYTF | TGCGCCAGCAGTGCTGACAGGAACTATGGCTACACCTTC
TRBJ1-1 | NA | TRBV28 | 16 | NA | CASSYLKGILNTEAFF | TGTGCCAGCAGTTACCTTAAGGGTATATTGAACACTGAAGCTTTCTTT
TRBJ2-7 | NA | TRBV10-1 | 13 | TRBD2 | CASSASGKPQQYF | TGCGCCAGCAGTGCAAGCGGGAAACCCCAGCAGTACTTC
TRBJ1-2 | NA | TRBV28 | 15 | NA | CASSFSRVGLYGYTF | TGTGCCAGCAGTTTCAGCAGGGTTGGATTGTATGGCTACACCTTC
TRBJ2-1 | NA | TRBV27 | 11 | NA | CASLWGNEQFF | TGTGCCAGTCTGTGGGGTAATGAGCAGTTCTTC
TRBJ2-7 | once | TRBV19 | 14 | NA | CASSRGRGTYEQYF | TGTGCCAGTAGTCGCGGTAGGGGTACCTACGAGCAGTACTTC
TRBJ1-2 | NA | TRBV6-6 | 13 | TRBD1 | CASRETGVDGYTF | TGTGCCAGCAGAGAGACAGGGGTCGATGGCTACACCTTC
TRBJ2-1 | NA | TRBV11-3 | 16 | TRBD2 | CASSPRTSGRRDEQFF | TGTGCCAGCAGCCCGCGGACTAGCGGCCGTAGGGATGAGCAGTTCTTC
TRBJ2-1 | once | TRBV11-3 | 15 | NA | CASSQRSDTYNEQFF | TGTGCCAGCAGCCAACGATCGGACACCTACAATGAGCAGTTCTTC
TRBJ2-7 | NA | TRBV19 | 14 | NA | CASSISDHTYEQYF | TGTGCCAGTAGTATTTCGGATCACACCTACGAGCAGTACTTC